The 11 T cell receptor beta chains given below trace back to one sample, sequenced in a study of cytomegalovirus exposure and HLA in healthy donors (dated 2017 in TCRdb). The library was built by means of the immunoSEQ multiplex PCR assay. For the multiplex PCR, a mixture combining 60 forward primers for TCR Vbeta segments and 13 reverse primers for TCR Jbeta segments was used. The table comes from immuneACCESS by way of TCRdb, which keeps in-frame sequences with V and J called. Part of the clones is missing from these tables; in studies checked, under half for an unresolved V gene and the rest for unknown reasons. The sample table holds roughly 130,000 clones, of which around 83% were seen once. The ten largest account for just over 1% of the sample. Sequencing was done on a sample of PBMCs. These receptors were taken from a human donor in good health.

The chain carries TRBV2 and TRBJ1-4; TRBD1 might be the D (6 bases). Germline V gene sequence: CDR1 SNHLY, CDR2 FYNNEI. The CDR3 totals 15 residues. The germline V and J ends were trimmed by 3 bases and 8 bases, with 16 bases remaining between them. The CDR3 spells CASSEGRGPREKLFF. As DNA, the CDR3 is TGTGCCAGCAGTGAGGGGCGGGGGCCTAGAGAAAAACTGTTTTTT.

The J gene is TRBJ1-4, the V gene TRBV11-2; no clear D gene. With 3 bases removed from V and 6 bases from J, the gap between germline ends came to 5 bases. Germline V gene sequence: CDR1 SGHAT, CDR2 FQNNGV. This CDR3 has 12 amino acids. CDR3 nucleotide sequence: TGTGCCAGCAGCTTCCCGGATGAAAAACTGTTTTTT. It encodes CASSFPDEKLFF.

The V call is TRBV19, the J call TRBJ2-2, with 7 positions matching TRBD1. CDR3 length: 14 residues. Germline CDR1 LNHDA, CDR2 SQIVND (reference sequence). With 8 bases clipped from V and 0 bases from J, the junction kept 3 bases outside the gene matches. The CDR3 reads CASGQGANTGELFF. The CDR3 DNA reads as TGTGCCAGTGGGCAGGGGGCGAACACCGGGGAGCTGTTTTTT.

The J gene is TRBJ2-7, the V gene TRBV6-1, with a weak D call TRBD1 (6 bases). Trimming shortened V by 7 bases and J by 3 bases, and 16 bases separated the two germline ends. Germline V lookup: CDR1 MNHNS, CDR2 SASEGT. The CDR3 contains 14 residues. CDR3: CASMSGVDFYEQYF. In DNA, the CDR3 is TGTGCCAGCATGTCAGGGGTGGACTTCTACGAGCAGTACTTC.

The chain couples TRBV19 to TRBJ1-6, with TRBD1 identical over 7 bases. The CDR3 spans 15 residues. The V and J ends lost 5 bases and 4 bases, in that order; junction bases with no gene match: 5. Germline CDR1 is LNHDA and CDR2 is SQIVND (reference sequence). The CDR3 protein is CASSVDREYNSPLHF. The CDR3 coding sequence is TGTGCCAGTAGTGTCGACAGGGAGTATAATTCACCCCTCCACTTT.

V gene TRBV4-2 combines with J gene TRBJ2-3; 8 bases agree with TRBD2. In germline, CDR1 is LGHNA, CDR2 YNFKEQ. The CDR3 runs to 17 residues. V shed 0 bases, J shed 1 base, and the junction held 6 bases outside the gene matches. In DNA, the CDR3 is TGTGCCAGCAGCCAAGATGGGACTAGAATAGGCACAGATACGCAGTATTTT. This translates into CASSQDGTRIGTDTQYF.

The DNA of the CDR3 is TGCAGCGTTGTAGTCCTGAACGAGCAGTACTTC. Protein sequence: CSVVVLNEQYF. The V call is TRBV29-1, the J call TRBJ2-7; unclear D gene. Germline CDR1 SQVTM, CDR2 ANQGSEA. The CDR3 is made up of 11 amino acids. Trimming stripped 4 bases from V and 5 bases from J, with 9 bases between.

This chain joins TRBV25-1 and TRBJ2-5; 7 bases match TRBD1. The CDR3 extends over 15 amino acids. The trim removed 6 bases at V and 3 bases at J, leaving 10 bases unmatched. Per germline, CDR1 MGHDK and CDR2 SYGVNS. The CDR3 DNA follows: TGTGCCAGCAGGGAACCTACAGGGGTTGAAGAGACCCAGTACTTC. This encodes CASREPTGVEETQYF.

The chain uses TRBV27 and TRBJ1-2, with 12 bases fitting TRBD1. The CDR3 has 15 amino acids. V dropped 7 bases and J dropped 6; count of bases not matched to a gene: 9. The germline V gene has CDR1 MNHEY and CDR2 SMNVEV (reference sequence). The CDR3 spells CASTLGTGGFDGYTF. The CDR3 DNA reads TGTGCCAGCACCCTCGGGACAGGGGGCTTTGATGGCTACACCTTC.

V and J are TRBV10-1 and TRBJ2-7, with D perhaps matching TRBD1 (6 bases). CDR3 length: 15 residues. CDR1 is WNHNN and CDR2 is SYGVQD in the germline V gene (reference sequence). V was cut by 4 bases and J by 3 bases, with 16 bases left in between. DNA of the CDR3: TGCGCCAGCAGTGCGGGGCAGGGGATCTTCTACGAGCAGTACTTC. Amino acids: CASSAGQGIFYEQYF.

This chain links TRBV19 with TRBJ2-2, with TRBD1 as a possible D gene (6 bases). V shed 1 base and J shed 3 bases, with 18 bases lying between them. This CDR3 is 18 amino acids long. The germline CDR1 and CDR2 sequences are LNHDA and SQIVND (reference sequence). CDR3 amino acids: CASSIGALTGTDTGELFF. The CDR3 DNA is TGTGCCAGTAGTATAGGCGCCCTAACAGGGACCGACACCGGGGAGCTGTTTTTT.